A single sample is the source of the 32 T cell receptor beta chains below, sequenced in a study of molecular identifiers for immune sequencing clone quantification. MiXCR, run by TCRdb on the PCR reads, gives a single entry per CDR3 protein. The sample includes hundreds of thousands of distinct CDR3 sequences, around 25% seen only once; the top ten take around 0.78%. Material for sequencing was naive CD8+ T cells from blood, with Jurkat cell RNA spiked in. Noted subset: FACS-sorted CD8+CD4-CCR7+CD45RA+ naive T cells. The receptor source for this set is a human donor in good health. Some libraries in this study had Jurkat cell RNA spiked in.

The chain employs TRBV4-1 and TRBJ2-2, with 10 bases fitting TRBD1. This CDR3 spans 16 amino acids. CDR1 MGHRA and CDR2 YSYEKL come from the germline V gene. J lost 6 bases, V lost 2 bases, and 6 bases had no gene match. CDR3 DNA: TGCGCCAGCAGCCAATTCGGGACAGGGGACCCCGGGGAGCTGTTTTTT. Protein sequence: CASSQFGTGDPGELFF.

This chain uses TRBV7-6 with TRBJ2-3, with 8 nucleotides matching TRBD2. The germline CDR1 and CDR2 sequences are SGHVS and FNYEAQ. The CDR3 runs to 15 residues. The ends lost 5 bases at V and 4 bases at J; junction bases unmatched: 8. DNA for the CDR3: TGTGCCAGCAGCCTAGGGACTAGAGCAGCAGATACGCAGTATTTT. Protein: CASSLGTRAADTQYF.

The table lists this clonotype with a few counts. The J gene is TRBJ2-3, the V gene TRBV19; TRBD2 matches 7 bases. The germline V gene has CDR1 LNHDA and CDR2 SQIVND (reference sequence). V shed 5 bases and J 4 bases; nucleotides not matched to a gene: 6. The CDR3 length is 14 residues. The CDR3 protein is CASSWVAGADTQYF. For the CDR3, the DNA is TGTGCCAGTAGTTGGGTAGCGGGCGCAGATACGCAGTATTTT.

Details on this clonotype: This may arise from a read error, as a much more abundant clone is one base away. A read error is likely, as this CDR3 ends without the conserved phenylalanine or tryptophan. The V call is TRBV19, the J call TRBJ2-6; TRBD2 aligns across 10 bases. Trimming at V came to 2 bases and at J to 3 bases, leaving 4 bases not matched to a gene. The CDR3 is made up of 17 amino acids. CDR1 and CDR2 from the germline V gene are LNHDA and SQIVND (reference sequence). CDR3 DNA sequence: TGTGCCAGTAGTATACTAGCGGGAGATGGTGGGGCCAACGTCCTGACTTCC. Protein: CASSILAGDGGANVLTS.

This clonotype was counted at least ten times. The V and J genes are TRBV6-6 and TRBJ2-5, with D possibly being TRBD1 (5 bases). The CDR3 covers 18 residues. Germline values: CDR1 MNHNY, CDR2 SVGAGI (reference sequence). Trimming took off 2 bases at V and 0 bases at J, with 19 bases between the two ends. CDR3 protein: CASSYGSPDTPYQETQYF. The CDR3 DNA follows: TGTGCCAGCAGTTACGGCTCCCCGGACACCCCGTACCAAGAGACCCAGTACTTC.

This clonotype was picked up many times. V is TRBV19 and J is TRBJ1-2, with D perhaps TRBD1 (5 bases). The germline V gene has CDR1 LNHDA and CDR2 SQIVND (reference sequence). Trimming took off 7 bases at V and 0 bases at J, with 15 bases between the two ends. This CDR3 comprises 15 residues. In nucleotides, the CDR3 is TGTGCCAGTAAATACGCGACAGAACCTAACTATGGCTACACCTTC. Amino acid sequence: CASKYATEPNYGYTF.

This clonotype occurred a few times. The chain uses TRBV2 and TRBJ2-7; 9 bases are a match to TRBD2. With 5 bases clipped from V and 2 bases from J, the junction kept 10 bases outside the gene matches. This CDR3 contains 16 residues. Germline CDR1 reads SNHLY; CDR2 reads FYNNEI. The CDR3 region has the DNA TGTGCCAGCAGTCCAAAGACTAGCGGAGGGACCTACGAGCAGTACTTC. Its translation is CASSPKTSGGTYEQYF.

There are a few counts of this clonotype. The chain has TRBV7-6 and TRBJ2-2, with D perhaps TRBD2 (6 bases). Germline values: CDR1 SGHVS, CDR2 FNYEAQ. V lost 0 bases and J 4 bases, leaving 9 bases between the germline ends. The CDR3 is made up of 15 amino acids. CDR3 sequence reads: CASSLAGDFTGELFF. In DNA form, the CDR3 reads TGTGCCAGCAGCTTAGCCGGGGACTTCACCGGGGAGCTGTTTTTT. The full variable domain, its missing parts supplied by reference TRBV7-6 and TRBJ2-2, is GAGVSQSPRYKVTKRGQDVALRCDPISGHVSLYWYRQALGQGPEFLTYFNYEAQQDKSGLPNDRFSAERPEGSISTLTIQRTEQRDSAMYRCASSLAGDFTGELFFGEGSRLTVL.

Remarks on this clonotype: Its ends do not fully match the called genes, so a read error is possible. The chain is built from TRBV19 and TRBJ1-1, with D possibly being TRBD1 (5 bases). Germline V gene data show CDR1 as LNHDA and CDR2 as SQIVND (reference sequence). This CDR3 comprises 17 residues. CDR3 region: CASGMPPGRISNTEAFF. The CDR3 DNA follows: TGTGCCAGTGGTATGCCGCCGGGACGGATCTCGAACACTGAAGCTTTCTTT.

The DNA of the CDR3 is TGTGCCAGCAGCTCCAGGTCAGGCAAAAACATTCAGTACTTC. This translates into CASSSRSGKNIQYF. This chain connects TRBV13 to TRBJ2-4; no clear D gene. The V end was cut by 4 bases, the J end by 3 bases, with 10 bases between. Per germline, CDR1 PRHDT and CDR2 FYEKMQ (reference sequence). The CDR3 has 14 amino acids.

This chain links TRBV9 with TRBJ2-2; 8 nucleotides align to TRBD2. CDR1 is SGDLS and CDR2 is YYNGEE in the germline V gene. The J segment lost 3 bases and the V segment lost 2 bases, leaving 3 bases of the junction unmatched. The CDR3 totals 15 residues. Here the CDR3 DNA reads TGTGCCAGCAGCGTTACTAGCGGTTACACCGGGGAGCTGTTTTTT. Translation gives CASSVTSGYTGELFF.

This clonotype was found many times. This chain connects TRBV27 to TRBJ2-1; 7 bases agree with TRBD2. Trimming cost V 6 bases and J 5 bases; bases outside gene matches: 13. The CDR3 is 16 amino acids. Germline V gene lookup returns CDR1 MNHEY and CDR2 SMNVEV (reference sequence). In DNA form, the CDR3 reads TGTGCCAGCAGACCAGCTAGCGGAACAGAAGACAATGAGCAGTTCTTC. Translated, it gives CASRPASGTEDNEQFF.

This clonotype turned up a few times. The chain employs TRBV2 and TRBJ2-4; 12 positions match TRBD2. The CDR3 length is 14 residues. V was pared by 4 bases and J by 10 bases, with 5 bases of the junction left unmatched. CDR1 and CDR2 from the germline V gene are SNHLY and FYNNEI. CDR3 nucleotides: TGTGCCAGCAGTGGACTAGCGGGAGAGGGAATTCAGTACTTC. It is translated as CASSGLAGEGIQYF.

On this clonotype itself: An end of the junction does not agree with germline; a read error may underlie this. The chain joins TRBV12-3 or TRBV12-4 to TRBJ2-7; 7 bases are a match to TRBD1. CDR3 length: 15 residues. The CDR3 sequence is CASSQITGVRYGQYF. In DNA, the CDR3 is TGTGCCAGCAGTCAAATCACAGGGGTTCGATACGGGCAGTACTTC.

Notes on this clonotype: Germline is not matched at one junction end, which may reflect a read error. Here the CDR3 DNA reads TGTGCCGGCAGTCCTAGCGGAGGGGGCCAAGAGACCCAGTACTTC. The encoded protein is CAGSPSGGGQETQYF. This sequence joins TRBV6-5 and TRBJ2-5; possible D gene TRBD2, 7 bases. Germline V gene data show CDR1 as MNHEY and CDR2 as SVGAGI. The CDR3 covers 15 residues.

This clonotype was observed once. This may be a read error: a much more frequent sequence differs by one nucleotide. The V call is TRBV9, the J call TRBJ1-2; no clear D gene. CDR1 is SGDLS and CDR2 is YYNGEE in the germline V gene. Trimming shortened V by 4 bases and J by 2 bases, and 21 bases separated the two germline ends. CDR3 size: 17 residues. The CDR3 nucleotides read TGTGCCAGCAGCATGGACGGGGAGCTTCCGGGAAACTATGGCTACACCTTC. Protein sequence: CASSMDGELPGNYGYTF.

Notes on this clonotype: A much larger clone is a single base away; this may be a read error. Because it lacks the conserved phenylalanine or tryptophan at the end, this CDR3 is likely a read error. The chain joins TRBV6-6 to TRBJ1-2; 10 bases match TRBD1. In germline, CDR1 is MNHNY, CDR2 SVGAGI (reference sequence). Unmatched junction bases numbered 13, after V lost 3 bases and J lost 0 bases. CDR3 length: 19 amino acids. Written as DNA, the CDR3 is TGTGCCAGCAGTTATTCCCCGGGACAGGGGATATCGTCTAACTATGGCTACACCCTC. This sequence encodes CASSYSPGQGISSNYGYTL.

On this clonotype itself: A read error may be the cause here, since a much bigger clone is one base away. The CDR3: CASSPGTGRELFF. In DNA, the CDR3 is TGTGCCAGCAGCCCTGGGACCGGCAGGGAGCTGTTTTTT. The chain joins TRBV13 to TRBJ2-2; tentatively, D is TRBD1 or TRBD2 (5 bases each). Per germline, CDR1 PRHDT and CDR2 FYEKMQ (reference sequence). CDR3 length: 13 amino acids. The ends were cut back, 5 bases at V and 9 bases at J, with 13 bases in the middle.

This clonotype showed up just a few times. The V and J genes are TRBV6-2 or TRBV6-3 and TRBJ2-5, with 7 bases matching TRBD1. The CDR3 is 18 amino acids. Germline CDR1 MNHEY, CDR2 SVGEGT. J lost 0 bases, V lost 0 bases, and 10 bases had no gene match. In DNA form, the CDR3 reads TGTGCCAGCAGTTACTCTCACCGCCATCAGGGGGACCAAGAGACCCAGTACTTC. This encodes CASSYSHRHQGDQETQYF.

This clonotype came up many times. Written as DNA, the CDR3 is TGTGCCTGGAGTGCTGGGACAGGGGGGACTGAAGCTTTCTTT. This codes for CAWSAGTGGTEAFF. The genes are TRBV30 and TRBJ1-1; TRBD1 aligns across 11 bases. The CDR3 length is 14 residues. V shed 1 base, J shed 5 bases, and the junction held 3 bases outside the gene matches. Germline lookup yields CDR1 GTSNPN and CDR2 SVGIG (reference sequence).

This clonotype was recorded at least ten times. V is TRBV5-4 and J is TRBJ2-2, with D perhaps matching TRBD1 or TRBD2 (5 bases each). V was clipped by 0 bases and J by 7 bases, with 13 bases between them. Germline V gives CDR1 SGHNT, CDR2 YYREEE (reference sequence). The CDR3 has 15 amino acids. CDR3: CASSLGNGAGGELFF. Written as DNA, the CDR3 is TGTGCCAGCAGCTTGGGGAACGGGGCTGGCGGGGAGCTGTTTTTT.

In its sample, this clonotype was seen many times. V usage is TRBV7-9 and J usage is TRBJ2-7; D may be TRBD1 (6 bases). The CDR3 runs to 15 residues. CDR1 is SEHNR and CDR2 is FQNEAQ in the germline V gene (reference sequence). Trimming shortened V by 4 bases and J by 1 base, and 14 bases separated the two germline ends. CDR3 region: CASSSRTEASYEQYF. The CDR3 nucleotides read TGTGCCAGCAGCTCCCGGACAGAAGCTTCCTACGAGCAGTACTTC. Full variable domain (missing parts from reference TRBV7-9 and TRBJ2-7): DTGVSQNPRHKITKRGQNVTFRCDPISEHNRLYWYRQTLGQGPEFLTYFQNEAQLEKSRLLSDRFSAERPKGSFSTLEIQRTEQGDSAMYLCASSSRTEASYEQYFGPGTRLTVT.

A remark on this clonotype: A much larger clone sits a single nucleotide away, making a read error possible. The chain couples TRBV14 to TRBJ1-1; D uncertain. The ends were cut back, 4 bases at V and 0 bases at J, with 15 bases in the middle. This CDR3 contains 16 residues. Germline V gives CDR1 SGHDN, CDR2 FVKESK. The CDR3 DNA sequence: TGTGCCAGCAGCCCATGGATAGGGTACATGAACACTGAAGCTTTCTTT. Its protein product is CASSPWIGYMNTEAFF.

This rearrangement joins TRBV12-3 or TRBV12-4 to TRBJ2-3, with 9 bases lining up with TRBD2. V lost 6 bases to trimming and J lost 0 bases; unmatched junction nucleotides: 7. The CDR3 totals 16 residues. DNA for the CDR3: TGTGCCAGCAGGGAGAGTAGCGGGAGAAGCACAGATACGCAGTATTTT. Its translation is CASRESSGRSTDTQYF.

This clonotype appeared many times. The genes are TRBV10-1 and TRBJ2-1, with D unresolved. This CDR3 contains 15 residues. Trimming removed 3 bases from V and 1 base from J, with 10 bases in between. Germline V CDR1 and CDR2: WNHNN, SYGVQD (reference sequence). The CDR3 nucleotides read TGCGCCAGCAGTGAAGTCAGAAATTCCTACAATGAGCAGTTCTTC. The encoded protein is CASSEVRNSYNEQFF.

The table lists this clonotype with many counts. This chain connects TRBV2 to TRBJ1-1, with unresolved D. CDR1 and CDR2 (germline): SNHLY, FYNNEI. With 3 bases removed from V and 4 bases from J, the gap between germline ends came to 9 bases. The CDR3 has 13 amino acids. The CDR3 reads CASSERLGTEAFF. The CDR3 nucleotides read TGTGCCAGCAGTGAGAGGTTGGGCACTGAAGCTTTCTTT.

This clonotype is a singleton in its sample. V and J are TRBV7-9 and TRBJ2-3, with 7 bases aligning to TRBD1. CDR1 and CDR2 from the germline V gene are SEHNR and FQNEAQ (reference sequence). The CDR3 loop spans 15 amino acids. Trimming took 5 bases from V and 8 from J; bases not matched to a gene: 13. CDR3 region: CASSLKQGFQGTQYF. For the CDR3, the DNA is TGTGCCAGCAGCCTCAAACAGGGGTTTCAAGGTACGCAGTATTTT.

The genes are TRBV24-1 and TRBJ1-5; a possible D gene is TRBD1 (6 bases). This CDR3 is 15 amino acids long. Germline V CDR1 and CDR2: KGHDR, SFDVKD. Trimming stripped 9 bases from V and 1 base from J, with 15 bases between. CDR3 sequence reads: CATGGGGGSNQPQHF. Written as DNA, the CDR3 is TGTGCCACCGGTGGTGGGGGGGGCAGCAATCAGCCCCAGCATTTT.

This clonotype was picked up many times. The chain couples TRBV29-1 to TRBJ1-2; D is possibly TRBD1 (5 bases). Germline-derived CDR1 and CDR2 are SQVTM and ANQGSEA. This CDR3 contains 11 residues. The V end lost 0 bases, the J end lost 8 bases, and 7 bases lay between the germline ends. The CDR3 spells CSVEDQGGYTF. The DNA for the CDR3 is TGCAGCGTTGAAGATCAGGGCGGCTACACCTTC.

The rearrangement uses TRBV28 and TRBJ1-5; 11 bases line up with TRBD1. V dropped 4 bases and J dropped 5; count of bases not matched to a gene: 4. Germline assignment: CDR1 MDHEN and CDR2 SYDVKM. This CDR3 is 15 amino acids long. Written as DNA, the CDR3 is TGTGCCAGCAGTTGGGGACAGGGGGAGGATCAGCCCCAGCATTTT. It is translated as CASSWGQGEDQPQHF.

In its sample, this clonotype was seen many times. V usage is TRBV7-9 and J usage is TRBJ1-1, with D perhaps matching TRBD1 (6 bases). The CDR3 loop spans 15 amino acids. Germline V gene data show CDR1 as SEHNR and CDR2 as FQNEAQ (reference sequence). Trimming left V 1 base short and J 4 bases short, with 13 bases between. The DNA of the CDR3 is TGTGCCAGCAGCTTAGAGGGGGGTTCGAGCACTGAAGCTTTCTTT. Its protein product is CASSLEGGSSTEAFF.

This clonotype was picked up many times. The V and J genes are TRBV14 and TRBJ2-5; D is ambiguous. CDR1 SGHDN and CDR2 FVKESK come from the germline V gene. The germline V and J ends were trimmed by 1 base and 0 bases, with 9 bases remaining between them. This CDR3 has 15 residues. CDR3 residues: CASSQANPYQETQYF. DNA for the CDR3: TGTGCCAGCAGCCAAGCTAATCCGTACCAAGAGACCCAGTACTTC.